What follows is one TCR beta chain and its context. The sample belongs to a study of blood T cell repertoires in COVID-19. Looking at the study overall: Whether acute or convalescent, the COVID-19 samples came from the United States, Italy and Spain. PBMCs, B-cell-depleted T cells, or T cells were the source of the cDNA or gDNA that made up the material.

The authors' processing: From reference gene primer amplification, estimates of nucleated cell counts were derived. Profiled with immunoSEQ multiplex PCR; TCRdb holds only in-frame clones, not every one. V and J calls and clone size are those listed in that table; D and trimming were worked out from the DNA. The repertoire has approximately 220,000 clones, 75% to 90% of them found once; the top ten carry approximately 0.66%. Sequences were obtained from peripheral blood. The TCR originated in a man aged 40-55 years with acute or convalescent COVID-19.

The CDR3 nucleotides read TGTGCCTGGAGCTTAAGGAGGGACGAGCAGTACTTC. Translated: CAWSLRRDEQYF. The chain recombines TRBV30 with TRBJ2-7; maybe TRBD2 (6 bases). Trimming left V 3 bases short and J 5 bases short, with 11 bases between. CDR3 size: 12 residues. The V gene's germline CDR1 is GTSNPN and CDR2 SVGIG (reference sequence).